This entry is about one TCR beta chain. The read comes to an end 3 residues before the CDR3 does, leaving the germline J gene to fill in the end. The data are from a study of T cells in women clearing cervical HPV infection. Some clones are missing from TCRdb's copy, which holds only in-frame ones; the method was immunoSEQ multiplex PCR. The listing records about 36,000 clones. Unmatched junction bases numbered 5, after V lost 5 bases and J lost 4 bases. The CDR3 consists of 13 residues. CDR1 and CDR2 (germline): SGHRS, YFSETQ. This sequence was found in a woman between 18 and 69 years old with a cervical HPV16 infection that either progressed to CIN3+ or cleared (not recorded which). Source material: blood buffy coat. V and J are TRBV5-1 and TRBJ2-7; 8 positions match TRBD1. CDR3 sequence: CASSHRGSYEQYF. The sequenced CDR3 bases are TGCGCCAGCAGTCACAGGGGGAGTTACGAG.